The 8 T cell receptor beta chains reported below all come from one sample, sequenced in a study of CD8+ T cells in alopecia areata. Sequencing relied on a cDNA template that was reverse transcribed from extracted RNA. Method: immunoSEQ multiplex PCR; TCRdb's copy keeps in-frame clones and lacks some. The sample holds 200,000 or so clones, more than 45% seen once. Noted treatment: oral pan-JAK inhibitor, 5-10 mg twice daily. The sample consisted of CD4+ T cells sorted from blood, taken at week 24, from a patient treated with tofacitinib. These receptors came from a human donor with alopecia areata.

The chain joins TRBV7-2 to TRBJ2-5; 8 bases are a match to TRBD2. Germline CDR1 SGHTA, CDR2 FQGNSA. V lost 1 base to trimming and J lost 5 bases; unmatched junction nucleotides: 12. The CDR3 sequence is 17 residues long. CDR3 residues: CASSLGVAGTLGETQYF. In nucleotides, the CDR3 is TGTGCCAGCAGCTTAGGGGTAGCGGGGACTTTGGGGGAGACCCAGTACTTC.

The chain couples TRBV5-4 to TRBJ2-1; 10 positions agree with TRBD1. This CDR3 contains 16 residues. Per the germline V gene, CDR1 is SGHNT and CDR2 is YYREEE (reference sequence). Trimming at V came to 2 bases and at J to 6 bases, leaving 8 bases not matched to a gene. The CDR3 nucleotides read TGTGCCAGCAGCTTATTGGACAGGGGGGATGGCAATGAGCAGTTCTTC. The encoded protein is CASSLLDRGDGNEQFF.

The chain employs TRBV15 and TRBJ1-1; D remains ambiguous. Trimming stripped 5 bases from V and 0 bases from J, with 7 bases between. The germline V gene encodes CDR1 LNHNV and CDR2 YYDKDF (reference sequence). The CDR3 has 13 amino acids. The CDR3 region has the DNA TGTGCCACCAGCTCCCGAATGAACACTGAAGCTTTCTTT. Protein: CATSSRMNTEAFF. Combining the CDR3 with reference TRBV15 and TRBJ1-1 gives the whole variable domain DAMVIQNPRYQVTQFGKPVTLSCSQTLNHNVMYWYQQKSSQAPKLLFHYYDKDFNNEADTPDNFQSRRPNTSFCFLDIRSPGLGDTAMYLCATSSRMNTEAFFGQGTRLTVV.

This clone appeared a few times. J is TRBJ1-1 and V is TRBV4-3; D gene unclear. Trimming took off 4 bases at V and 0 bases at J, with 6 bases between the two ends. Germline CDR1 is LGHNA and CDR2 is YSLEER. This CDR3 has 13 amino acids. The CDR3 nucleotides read TGCGCCAGCAGCCGACGGTTGAACACTGAAGCTTTCTTT. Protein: CASSRRLNTEAFF.

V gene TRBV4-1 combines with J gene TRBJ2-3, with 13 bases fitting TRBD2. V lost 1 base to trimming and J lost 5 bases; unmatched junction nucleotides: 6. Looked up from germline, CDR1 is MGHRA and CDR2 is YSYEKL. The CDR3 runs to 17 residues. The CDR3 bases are TGCGCCAGCAGCCAAGGGACTAGCGGGAGCAGGATAGATACGCAGTATTTT. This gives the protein CASSQGTSGSRIDTQYF.

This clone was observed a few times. The CDR3 loop is CASSVRDTGRRETQYF. CDR3 nucleotides: TGTGCCAGCAGTGTCCGGGACACGGGGAGGAGAGAGACCCAGTACTTC. The chain has TRBV25-1 and TRBJ2-5, with D tentatively TRBD1 or TRBD2 (6 bases each). V was cut by 4 bases and J by 4 bases, with 19 bases left in between. CDR3 length: 16 residues. CDR1 and CDR2 (germline): MGHDK, SYGVNS.

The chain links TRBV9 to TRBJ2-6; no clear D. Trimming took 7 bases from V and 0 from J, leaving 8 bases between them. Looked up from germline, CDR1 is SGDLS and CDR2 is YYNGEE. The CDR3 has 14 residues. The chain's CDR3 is CASASPSGANVLTF. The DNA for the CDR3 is TGTGCCAGCGCGTCACCCTCTGGGGCCAACGTCCTGACTTTC.

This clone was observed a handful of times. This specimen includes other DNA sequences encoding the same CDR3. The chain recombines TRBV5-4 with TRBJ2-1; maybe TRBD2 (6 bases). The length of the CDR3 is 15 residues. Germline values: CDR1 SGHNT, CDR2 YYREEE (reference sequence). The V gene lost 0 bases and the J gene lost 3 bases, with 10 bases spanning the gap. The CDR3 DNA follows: TGTGCCAGCAGCTTGGGTGGTAGCGGCTACAATGAGCAGTTCTTC. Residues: CASSLGGSGYNEQFF.